A single sample gave rise to the 29 T cell receptor beta chains below, sequenced in a study of post-analysis software for immune sequencing data. Unique molecular identifiers were carried by the TCR beta cDNA libraries. TCRdb fed the PCR reads into MiXCR, producing one record per CDR3 protein. This table has fewer than 600,000 distinct CDR3 sequences, 45% appearing once. General study results and limits: About five TRBV segments appeared more often in patients than in controls, and TRBV5-6, TRBV5-1 and TRBV20-1 were among these.

Their cognate antigens are unknown. The sequenced sample was blood. These receptor sequences come from a girl under 18 with multiple sclerosis.

This clonotype came up a few times. V and J are TRBV7-9 and TRBJ2-5; a weak D match, TRBD2 (5 bases). This CDR3 comprises 16 residues. Germline assignment: CDR1 SEHNR and CDR2 FQNEAQ (reference sequence). Trimming pared 1 base from V and 4 bases from J, leaving 16 bases between. CDR3 sequence (DNA): TGTGCCAGCAGCTTAGTATCGGGGAAGGGTCGAGAGACCCAGTACTTC. Translation: CASSLVSGKGRETQYF.

The chain carries TRBV5-1 and TRBJ2-5; 13 bases align to TRBD2. The J call may not be correct, given that the DNA end is closer to TRBJ2-7. Germline CDR1 reads SGHRS; CDR2 reads YFSETQ. This CDR3 spans 15 amino acids. In nucleotides, the CDR3 is TGCGCCAGCAAAACCGGGACTAGCGGGATCGACGAGCAGTACTTC. It translates to CASKTGTSGIDEQYF.

This clonotype has a count of ten or more. The CDR3 DNA reads as TGCAGTGCTAGAGAGCCCTCTGGGGCCAACGTCCTGACTTTC. Translating it yields CSAREPSGANVLTF. J is TRBJ2-6 and V is TRBV20-1; D is undetermined. Germline V lookup: CDR1 DFQATT, CDR2 SNEGSKA (reference sequence). The CDR3 totals 14 residues. Trimming removed 0 bases at V and 0 bases at J, with 3 bases between.

The genes are TRBV9 and TRBJ2-3, with D perhaps matching TRBD1 (5 bases). V lost 4 bases and J 5 bases, leaving 17 bases between the germline ends. The CDR3 has 15 amino acids. Germline V lookup: CDR1 SGDLS, CDR2 YYNGEE. CDR3 residues: CASSLTGVPEDTQYF. CDR3 nucleotides: TGTGCCAGCAGCTTAACAGGCGTCCCGGAAGATACGCAGTATTTT.

V usage is TRBV5-1 and J usage is TRBJ2-7; D unclear. Trimming stripped 0 bases from V and 5 bases from J, with 15 bases between. This CDR3 is 15 amino acids long. The V gene's germline CDR1 is SGHRS and CDR2 YFSETQ. CDR3 sequence: CASSLAGRAAHEQYF. CDR3 in DNA: TGCGCCAGCAGCTTGGCCGGTAGGGCGGCCCACGAGCAGTACTTC.

The rearrangement links TRBV7-2 to TRBJ1-5, with D unresolved. Germline-derived CDR1 and CDR2 are SGHTA and FQGNSA. V was pared by 4 bases and J by 6 bases, with 7 bases between. There are 12 residues in the CDR3. The CDR3 spells CASSSGPQPQHF. Written as DNA, the CDR3 is TGTGCCAGCAGCTCCGGCCCTCAGCCCCAGCATTTT.

V usage is TRBV20-1 and J usage is TRBJ2-1; D is unresolved. Germline CDR1 and CDR2: DFQATT and SNEGSKA (reference sequence). The CDR3 totals 14 residues. V shed 3 bases and J shed 11 bases, with 20 bases lying between them. CDR3 DNA sequence: TGCAGTGCTAGCGAAGGGCCAGCACCCGCTAAGCAGTTCTTC. As protein: CSASEGPAPAKQFF.

The rearrangement links TRBV20-1 to TRBJ1-5, with 7 bases that match TRBD1. This CDR3 is 13 amino acids long. Per the germline V gene, CDR1 is DFQATT and CDR2 is SNEGSKA (reference sequence). As DNA, the CDR3 is TGCAGCGGACAGGATAATAGCAATCAGCCCCAGCATTTT. It specifies CSGQDNSNQPQHF.

The gene calls are TRBV28 and TRBJ1-5; 8 nucleotides match TRBD1. Trimming took 4 bases from V and 5 from J; bases not matched to a gene: 10. CDR3 length equals 16 residues. Germline lookup yields CDR1 MDHEN and CDR2 SYDVKM. The CDR3 loop reads CASSSTPGQAYQPQHF. The CDR3 DNA is TGTGCCAGCAGTTCTACCCCGGGACAGGCTTATCAGCCCCAGCATTTT.

This clonotype was detected many times. The J gene is TRBJ2-5, the V gene TRBV5-1, with TRBD1 matching over 7 bases. This CDR3 region has 14 residues. Germline CDR1 SGHRS, CDR2 YFSETQ. V shed 4 bases and J 0 bases; nucleotides not matched to a gene: 3. CDR3 bases: TGCGCCAGCAGCCTAGGGACAGACCAAGAGACCCAGTACTTC. Protein product: CASSLGTDQETQYF.

The chain has TRBV4-2 and TRBJ2-7; 11 positions agree with TRBD2. Germline V gene data show CDR1 as LGHNA and CDR2 as YNFKEQ. The V segment lost 3 bases and the J segment 0 bases; nucleotides outside the gene matches: 10. The CDR3 spans 18 residues. The CDR3 bases are TGTGCCAGCAGCCAGGACTACACCGGGACTAGCGGCTCCTACGAGCAGTACTTC. It encodes CASSQDYTGTSGSYEQYF.

This clonotype was detected only a few times. The chain uses TRBV4-1 and TRBJ2-1, with a tentative D call TRBD2 (6 bases). The CDR3 has 14 amino acids. Germline CDR1 is MGHRA and CDR2 is YSYEKL. Trimming took 5 bases from V and 6 from J, leaving 14 bases between them. CDR3 in DNA: TGCGCCAGCAGCATGCGGACCGGGGGCAATGAGCAGTTCTTC. Protein: CASSMRTGGNEQFF.

A few counts support this clonotype. This chain connects TRBV12-3 or TRBV12-4 to TRBJ2-1; 12 bases fit TRBD2. The junction had 12 bases not matched to a gene; V was cut back by 3 bases and J by 0 bases. The CDR3 contains 20 residues. CDR3 amino acids: CASSFRALAGGPSSYNEQFF. As DNA, the CDR3 is TGTGCCAGCAGTTTTCGGGCACTAGCGGGGGGACCGAGCTCCTACAATGAGCAGTTCTTC.

The chain combines TRBV28 with TRBJ1-2, with TRBD1 matching 7 bases. Germline lookup yields CDR1 MDHEN and CDR2 SYDVKM. Germline trimming cut 6 bases from V and 4 bases from J; bases unmatched to any gene: 8. The CDR3 length is 14 residues. As DNA, the CDR3 is TGTGCCAGCAGCCCGACAGGGTTCAGCTATGGCTACACCTTC. This gives the protein CASSPTGFSYGYTF.

This clonotype has a single count. The CDR3 here is CASSLAWREGHLAKNIQYF. CDR3 in DNA: TGTGCCAGCAGTTTAGCTTGGCGGGAGGGCCACTTAGCCAAAAACATTCAGTACTTC. This sequence joins TRBV12-3 or TRBV12-4 and TRBJ2-4; 9 nucleotides match TRBD2. With 0 bases clipped from V and 0 bases from J, the junction kept 9 bases outside the gene matches. This CDR3 is built from 19 residues.

This CDR3 reads CAIGMTGARTEAFF. DNA for the CDR3: TGTGCCATCGGTATGACAGGGGCGAGGACTGAAGCTTTCTTT. The chain employs TRBV10-3 and TRBJ1-1, with TRBD1 matching 8 bases. The CDR3 has 14 amino acids. V gave up 8 bases and J gave up 5 bases; unmatched junction bases: 10. Germline CDR1 ENHRY, CDR2 SYGVKD.

The chain joins TRBV27 to TRBJ2-1; TRBD1 aligns across 7 bases. This CDR3 is built from 15 residues. Trimming at V came to 7 bases and at J to 4 bases, leaving 10 bases not matched to a gene. Per the germline V gene, CDR1 is MNHEY and CDR2 is SMNVEV (reference sequence). Here the CDR3 DNA reads TGTGCCAGCACCACCGGGGACAGTACGTACAATGAGCAGTTCTTC. Translated: CASTTGDSTYNEQFF.

This rearrangement joins TRBV5-5 to TRBJ2-7; perhaps TRBD1 as D (5 bases). The CDR3 runs 14 residues. V was clipped by 1 base and J by 4 bases, with 12 bases between them. Germline CDR1 SGHKS, CDR2 YYEKEE (reference sequence). CDR3 coding DNA: TGTGCCAGCAGCTTGATGCAGGGTGGGTACGAGCAGTACTTC. Amino acids: CASSLMQGGYEQYF.

Only one count was recorded for this clonotype. In DNA form, the CDR3 reads TGCAGTGCTAGAGATCCCGGGGACACTGAAGCTTTCTTT. Its protein is CSARDPGDTEAFF. This chain connects TRBV20-1 to TRBJ1-1; D gene ambiguous. From germline, CDR1 is DFQATT and CDR2 SNEGSKA (reference sequence). Trimming left V 0 bases short and J 3 bases short, with 8 bases between. The CDR3 length is 13 residues.

This chain uses TRBV4-1 with TRBJ2-5; 7 bases fit TRBD1. This CDR3 has 17 amino acids. Trimming removed 0 bases from V and 2 bases from J; junction bases left unmatched: 9. Germline V gene sequence: CDR1 MGHRA, CDR2 YSYEKL. CDR3 sequence (DNA): TGCGCCAGCAGCCAAGATTGGACAGGCGAAGGGCAAGAGACCCAGTACTTC. Protein sequence: CASSQDWTGEGQETQYF.

This clonotype showed up just once. V and J are TRBV7-3 and TRBJ2-5; 8 nucleotides align to TRBD1. The V gene end was trimmed by 4 bases and the J gene end by 5 bases; junction bases not matched to a gene: 9. This CDR3 has 15 residues. Germline-derived CDR1 and CDR2 are SGHTA and FQGTGA. CDR3 nucleotides: TGTGCCAGCAGCTCGCAGGGGGCGGCGGGGGAGACCCAGTACTTC. This sequence encodes CASSSQGAAGETQYF. Combining the CDR3 with reference TRBV7-3 and TRBJ2-5 gives the whole variable domain GAGVSQTPSNKVTEKGKYVELRCDPISGHTALYWYRQSLGQGPEFLIYFQGTGAADDSGLPNDRFFAVRPEGSVSTLKIQRTERGDSAVYLCASSSQGAAGETQYFGPGTRLLVL.

The V gene is TRBV20-1, the J gene TRBJ2-7; D is uncertain. V shed 3 bases and J shed 0 bases, with 9 bases lying between them. Per germline, CDR1 DFQATT and CDR2 SNEGSKA (reference sequence). The CDR3 loop spans 13 amino acids. The CDR3 DNA is TGCAGTGCTAGGCAAGAGAGCTCCTACGAGCAGTACTTC. As protein: CSARQESSYEQYF.

The chain uses TRBV12-3 or TRBV12-4 and TRBJ2-6; D gene uncertain. V dropped 5 bases and J dropped 12 bases, with 5 bases sitting between them. The CDR3 has 10 residues. The CDR3 bases are TGTGCCAGCAGTCTGCGCGTCCTGACTTTC. It yields the protein CASSLRVLTF.

The chain carries TRBV12-3 or TRBV12-4 and TRBJ2-3; 9 nucleotides agree with TRBD2. V was clipped by 3 bases and J by 8 bases; unmatched bases: 9. The CDR3 length is 15 residues. The CDR3 region has the DNA TGTGCCAGCAGTTTGGGGGTAGCGGGAGTGGGTACGCAGTATTTT. Protein: CASSLGVAGVGTQYF.

The chain carries TRBV20-1 and TRBJ2-6; D not certain. The CDR3 has 15 amino acids. Trimming removed 0 bases at V and 1 base at J, with 7 bases between. In germline, CDR1 is DFQATT, CDR2 SNEGSKA (reference sequence). The CDR3 DNA sequence: TGCAGTGCTAGAGACGACGGGTCTGGGGCCAACGTCCTGACTTTC. This encodes CSARDDGSGANVLTF.

This clonotype occurred a few times. The chain carries TRBV5-1 and TRBJ2-7; 7 positions match TRBD1. V shed 4 bases and J 1 base; nucleotides not matched to a gene: 5. The CDR3 length is 14 residues. CDR1 is SGHRS and CDR2 is YFSETQ in the germline V gene. In DNA, the CDR3 is TGCGCCAGCAGCCCGGGACAGCAGTCCTACGAGCAGTACTTC. Its translation is CASSPGQQSYEQYF. The full variable domain, with the rest looked up from reference TRBV5-1 and TRBJ2-7, is KAGVTQTPRYLIKTRGQQVTLSCSPISGHRSVSWYQQTPGQGLQFLFEYFSETQRNKGNFPGRFSGRQFSNSRSEMNVSTLELGDSALYLCASSPGQQSYEQYFGPGTRLTVT.

The chain links TRBV7-3 to TRBJ2-3; 9 bases match TRBD2. Trimming cost V 4 bases and J 4 bases; bases outside gene matches: 6. CDR1 is SGHTA and CDR2 is FQGTGA in the germline V gene. This CDR3 spans 15 amino acids. This CDR3 is CASSSQAGGADTQYF. For the CDR3, the DNA is TGTGCCAGCAGCTCCCAAGCGGGAGGAGCAGATACGCAGTATTTT.

This clonotype was detected a few times. V is TRBV20-1 and J is TRBJ1-2; possibly TRBD1 for D (5 bases). The germline V gene has CDR1 DFQATT and CDR2 SNEGSKA (reference sequence). This CDR3 is 14 amino acids long. With 5 bases removed from V and 7 bases from J, the gap between germline ends came to 20 bases. The CDR3 loop reads CSAAPGGVGSGYTF. In DNA form, the CDR3 reads TGCAGTGCTGCCCCCGGAGGGGTGGGAAGTGGCTACACCTTC.

The chain recombines TRBV27 with TRBJ2-6; possibly TRBD1 for D (6 bases). Germline lookup yields CDR1 MNHEY and CDR2 SMNVEV (reference sequence). CDR3 length equals 14 residues. Trimming stripped 6 bases from V and 2 bases from J, with 8 bases between. In DNA, the CDR3 is TGTGCCAGCAGGGGGGCTACTGGGGCCAACGTCCTGACTTTC. Encoded protein: CASRGATGANVLTF.